Below, 30 T cell receptor beta chains from the same sample are listed, as sequenced in a study of post-analysis software for immune sequencing data (dated by TCRdb to 2015 to 2017). Broad study findings and their caveats: Four to six TRBV segments, including TRBV5-6, TRBV5-1 and TRBV20-1, were significantly more frequent in patients than controls.

These receptors' antigens are unknown. Preparation of the library involved PCR. TCRdb shows the sequencer as Illumina HiSeq 2500. To reduce PCR and sequencing biases, unique molecular identifiers were incorporated into the TCR beta cDNA libraries. In-frame beta chains were kept once TCRdb had trimmed the public reads at Q25 with fastp and called clones with MiXCR. One record per CDR3 amino acid sequence lists the most common genes and DNA. The sample table lists about 620,000 distinct CDR3 sequences, roughly 47% of them with a count of one. In total, the top ten clones hold 1.5% to 2% of the sample. Material: blood. The receptors originated from a girl between 5 and 17 years old with multiple sclerosis.

The rearrangement links TRBV5-1 to TRBJ2-7; 10 nucleotides align to TRBD2. V trimming: 2 bases; J trimming: 2 bases; junction bases outside the gene matches: 4. This CDR3 has 15 residues. Looked up from germline, CDR1 is SGHRS and CDR2 is YFSETQ. DNA of the CDR3: TGCGCCAGCAGCTTTATCCTAGCGGGAGCCTACGAGCAGTACTTC. Translating gives CASSFILAGAYEQYF.

This chain connects TRBV20-1 to TRBJ1-2; 11 bases map to TRBD1. V gave up 6 bases and J gave up 4 bases; unmatched junction bases: 7. The length of the CDR3 is 14 residues. Germline loops: CDR1 DFQATT, CDR2 SNEGSKA (reference sequence). CDR3 region: CSAAGQGVRYGYTF. The DNA for the CDR3 is TGCAGTGCCGCGGGACAGGGGGTTCGCTATGGCTACACCTTC.

This chain joins TRBV12-3 or TRBV12-4 and TRBJ2-3; D is perhaps TRBD2 (5 bases). CDR3 length equals 13 residues. The V and J ends lost 8 bases and 10 bases respectively, with 19 bases between them. CDR3 in amino acids: CASGEPGSGSQYF. In DNA form, the CDR3 reads TGTGCCAGCGGAGAACCGGGGAGTGGGTCGCAGTATTTT.

The rearrangement joins TRBV5-1 to TRBJ2-1; D unclear. V shed 4 bases and J shed 9 bases, with 8 bases lying between them. CDR1 and CDR2 from the germline V gene are SGHRS and YFSETQ. This CDR3 contains 11 residues. This CDR3 reads CASSLISEQFF. DNA of the CDR3: TGCGCCAGCAGCCTGATTTCTGAGCAGTTCTTC.

As for this clonotype: One end of the junction does not line up with germline, which may come from a read error. The rearrangement uses TRBV6-1 and TRBJ1-2; 8 bases line up with TRBD1. In germline, CDR1 is MNHNS, CDR2 SASEGT. This CDR3 has 15 amino acids. The CDR3, as DNA: TGTGCCAGCAGTGACCCCCGGACAGGGAACTACGGCTACACCTTC. As protein: CASSDPRTGNYGYTF.

The gene calls are TRBV12-3 or TRBV12-4 and TRBJ1-2; 7 bases are a match to TRBD1. V gave up 7 bases and J gave up 3 bases; unmatched junction bases: 8. This CDR3 is 14 amino acids long. CDR3 DNA: TGTGCCAGCAAATATCGGACAGGACACTATGGCTACACCTTC. It specifies CASKYRTGHYGYTF.

The sample holds a few counts of this clonotype. The V call is TRBV12-3 or TRBV12-4, the J call TRBJ2-3; 8 bases agree with TRBD2. The CDR3 is 16 amino acids. J lost 10 bases, V lost 2 bases, and 14 bases had no gene match. CDR3 region: CASSLKPAGARVAQYF. The CDR3 DNA is TGTGCCAGCAGTTTAAAACCAGCGGGGGCCCGCGTGGCGCAGTATTTT.

A note on this clonotype: The junction departs from the called germline gene at one end, perhaps through a read error. The rearrangement joins TRBV10-3 to TRBJ1-5; D not resolved. There are 13 residues in the CDR3. Germline V gives CDR1 ENHRY, CDR2 SYGVKD. CDR3 region: CGISEIKGQPQHF. CDR3 bases: TGTGGCATCAGTGAGATTAAGGGTCAGCCCCAGCATTTT.

The rearrangement joins TRBV9 to TRBJ2-1, with D perhaps assigned TRBD1 or TRBD2 (6 bases each). The CDR3 has 15 residues. The germline gives CDR1 SGDLS, CDR2 YYNGEE. Trimming removed 4 bases at V and 3 bases at J, with 14 bases between. This CDR3 reads CASSPGGSGYNEQFF. CDR3 sequence (DNA): TGTGCCAGCAGCCCCGGGGGCTCTGGCTACAATGAGCAGTTCTTC.

This chain links TRBV29-1 with TRBJ2-7; weak D call: TRBD2 (6 bases). V was pared by 5 bases and J by 3 bases, with 14 bases between. The V gene's germline CDR1 is SQVTM and CDR2 ANQGSEA. CDR3 length equals 13 residues. Here the CDR3 DNA reads TGCAGCGTTTCGCCCGGGACTTACTACGAGCAGTACTTC. It specifies CSVSPGTYYEQYF.

This clonotype was counted a few times. The rearrangement joins TRBV7-8 to TRBJ1-5; 8 bases line up with TRBD1. Germline trimming cut 2 bases from V and 3 bases from J; bases unmatched to any gene: 6. This CDR3 comprises 16 residues. Germline V gives CDR1 SGHVS, CDR2 FQNEAQ. The CDR3 DNA sequence: TGTGCCAGCAGCTTACTCACAGGGGGAAACAATCAGCCCCAGCATTTT. Translation: CASSLLTGGNNQPQHF.

The CDR3 here is CASSFPGRGRYGYTF. DNA for the CDR3: TGTGCCAGCAGCTTCCCGGGGCGGGGGAGATATGGCTACACCTTC. The V call is TRBV7-9, the J call TRBJ1-2; a possible D gene is TRBD1 (5 bases). From germline, CDR1 is SEHNR and CDR2 FQNEAQ (reference sequence). The CDR3 has 15 residues. Trimming took 3 bases from V and 5 from J, leaving 16 bases between them.

The gene calls are TRBV4-2 and TRBJ2-7; TRBD2 agrees at 13 bases. Unmatched junction bases numbered 7, after V lost 1 base and J lost 7 bases. The CDR3 totals 16 residues. CDR1 is LGHNA and CDR2 is YNFKEQ in the germline V gene. The CDR3 sequence: CASSQALAGGPYEQYF. CDR3 bases: TGTGCCAGCAGCCAAGCACTAGCGGGGGGGCCGTATGAGCAGTACTTC.

A few counts support this clonotype. This chain uses TRBV12-5 with TRBJ2-7; possible D gene TRBD1, 6 bases. This CDR3 has 14 residues. The germline gives CDR1 LGHNT, CDR2 FRNRAP. Trimming took off 5 bases at V and 3 bases at J, with 14 bases between the two ends. The CDR3 is CASGPRTVNYEQYF. In DNA, the CDR3 is TGTGCTAGTGGTCCACGGACAGTGAACTACGAGCAGTACTTC.

This chain uses TRBV7-9 with TRBJ2-3, with D unclear. TRBJ1-5 matches the DNA end more closely, so the J call is doubtful. Germline loops: CDR1 SEHNR, CDR2 FQNEAQ (reference sequence). This CDR3 region has 14 residues. CDR3 DNA: TGTGCCAGCAGCTATCCTGCCCAGCGAAAGCCCCAGCATTTT. Translated: CASSYPAQRKPQHF.

The count of this clonotype is one. The gene calls are TRBV24-1 and TRBJ1-2; D may be TRBD1 (5 bases). V was clipped by 5 bases and J by 4 bases, with 10 bases between them. The germline V gene encodes CDR1 KGHDR and CDR2 SFDVKD. CDR3 length equals 13 residues. The CDR3 nucleotides read TGTGCCACCAGTGTTCCCGGGGGCTATGGCTACACCTTC. Translated, it gives CATSVPGGYGYTF.

V is TRBV6-2 or TRBV6-3 and J is TRBJ2-1, with unresolved D. Germline V gives CDR1 MNHEY, CDR2 SVGEGT. Trimming took 0 bases from V and 6 from J, leaving 3 bases between them. The CDR3 totals 12 residues. The CDR3 here is CASSYSSNEQFF. The CDR3 DNA follows: TGTGCCAGCAGTTACTCTAGCAATGAGCAGTTCTTC.

V is TRBV15 and J is TRBJ2-7, with 9 bases matching TRBD2. This CDR3 comprises 15 residues. Germline CDR1 is LNHNV and CDR2 is YYDKDF (reference sequence). V shed 1 base, J shed 10 bases, and the junction held 11 bases outside the gene matches. The chain's CDR3 is CATSRALSGGKEQYF. The CDR3 region has the DNA TGTGCCACCAGCAGAGCTCTTAGCGGGGGAAAAGAACAGTACTTC.

The chain employs TRBV6-1 and TRBJ2-7, with 9 bases matching TRBD1. V trimming: 5 bases; J trimming: 2 bases; junction bases outside the gene matches: 7. The CDR3 runs 15 residues. Germline values: CDR1 MNHNS, CDR2 SASEGT. CDR3 sequence (DNA): TGTGCCAGCAGTATAGCCCGACAGGGGGCCTACGAGCAGTACTTC. This sequence encodes CASSIARQGAYEQYF.

The CDR3 DNA follows: TGCGCCAGCAGCCAAGGGGTCCTTAGCGGGAGGGGAGACAATGAGCAGTTCTTC. Residues: CASSQGVLSGRGDNEQFF. V gene TRBV4-1 combines with J gene TRBJ2-1; the match to TRBD2 covers 11 bases. The V gene end was trimmed by 1 base and the J gene end by 5 bases; junction bases not matched to a gene: 10. This CDR3 is 18 amino acids long. Germline assignment: CDR1 MGHRA and CDR2 YSYEKL.

In this sample, this clonotype turned up a few times. The gene calls are TRBV7-6 and TRBJ2-1; 7 positions match TRBD2. J lost 1 base, V lost 2 bases, and 17 bases had no gene match. CDR3 size: 20 residues. Germline V CDR1 and CDR2: SGHVS, FNYEAQ. Here the CDR3 reads CASSLKSGNPSLKSYNEQFF. DNA of the CDR3: TGTGCCAGCAGCTTAAAAAGCGGGAACCCGTCATTGAAATCCTACAATGAGCAGTTCTTC.

The rearrangement uses TRBV5-1 and TRBJ1-4; 7 positions match TRBD1. J gave up 8 bases and V 7 bases, and 11 bases lay outside the gene matches. From germline, CDR1 is SGHRS and CDR2 YFSETQ. The CDR3 extends over 14 amino acids. The DNA of the CDR3 is TGCGCCAGCCATTCCGGGACAGCAAGCGAAAAACTGTTTTTT. It codes for CASHSGTASEKLFF.

The chain uses TRBV4-2 and TRBJ2-5; 7 bases are shared with TRBD2. The trim removed 0 bases at V and 2 bases at J, leaving 6 bases unmatched. This CDR3 region has 16 residues. Germline values: CDR1 LGHNA, CDR2 YNFKEQ. For the CDR3, the DNA is TGTGCCAGCAGCCAAGAGGCGCAAGCGGGACAAGAGACCCAGTACTTC. Amino acids: CASSQEAQAGQETQYF.

The chain recombines TRBV12-3 or TRBV12-4 with TRBJ2-1; a weak D match, TRBD1 (5 bases). The CDR3 has 15 residues. With 6 bases removed from V and 0 bases from J, the gap between germline ends came to 12 bases. The CDR3 is CASSRDSFSYNEQFF. The DNA for the CDR3 is TGTGCCAGCAGCCGAGACAGTTTCTCCTACAATGAGCAGTTCTTC.

Only a few counts were recorded for this clonotype. The chain has TRBV29-1 and TRBJ2-1; 9 bases line up with TRBD1. V trimming: 6 bases; J trimming: 7 bases; junction bases outside the gene matches: 10. This CDR3 contains 14 residues. The germline CDR1 and CDR2 sequences are SQVTM and ANQGSEA. The CDR3 loop reads CSVGTGLVRNEQFF. The CDR3 DNA reads TGCAGCGTGGGGACAGGGTTGGTAAGAAATGAGCAGTTCTTC.

This clonotype appeared a single time. This chain joins TRBV20-1 and TRBJ2-3, with D perhaps TRBD1 (6 bases). Trimming left V 0 bases short and J 1 base short, with 11 bases between. Germline CDR1 and CDR2: DFQATT and SNEGSKA (reference sequence). This CDR3 has 15 residues. In DNA form, the CDR3 reads TGCAGTGCTAGAGACTCAGGGGCCCGCACAGATACGCAGTATTTT. It is translated as CSARDSGARTDTQYF.

The CDR3 region has the DNA TGTGCCAGCAGCACAGACAGGGGAACTCTCTACGAGCAGTACTTC. This gives the protein CASSTDRGTLYEQYF. The chain uses TRBV7-9 and TRBJ2-7, with 8 bases matching TRBD1. J was trimmed by 3 bases and V by 5 bases; bases with no gene match: 9. Germline V gene sequence: CDR1 SEHNR, CDR2 FQNEAQ (reference sequence). The length of the CDR3 is 15 residues.

The chain combines TRBV6-6 with TRBJ2-1, with D maybe TRBD1 (5 bases). With 7 bases removed from V and 8 bases from J, the gap between germline ends came to 9 bases. Germline CDR1 reads MNHNY; CDR2 reads SVGAGI (reference sequence). The CDR3 contains 11 residues. The CDR3 loop is CASNQGDEQFF. CDR3 coding DNA: TGTGCCAGCAACCAGGGCGATGAGCAGTTCTTC.

This clonotype was counted many times. The chain links TRBV27 to TRBJ1-2; maybe TRBD1 (5 bases). In germline, CDR1 is MNHEY, CDR2 SMNVEV (reference sequence). V lost 0 bases and J lost 4, with 12 bases in between. This CDR3 is built from 15 residues. This CDR3 reads CASSLSGPLGYGYTF. For the CDR3, the DNA is TGTGCCAGCAGTTTATCGGGGCCGTTGGGCTATGGCTACACCTTC.

This clonotype was counted a few times. The chain has TRBV20-1 and TRBJ2-7, with 13 bases identical to TRBD2. This CDR3 has 16 residues. Trimming cost V 0 bases and J 7 bases; bases outside gene matches: 9. The V gene's germline CDR1 is DFQATT and CDR2 SNEGSKA (reference sequence). CDR3 sequence: CSARDPTSGRAREQYF. The CDR3 DNA sequence: TGCAGTGCTAGAGACCCTACTAGCGGGAGGGCTCGGGAGCAGTACTTC.